This T cell receptor (beta chain) was documented in a study of monozygotic twins with inflammatory bowel disease. TCRdb re-called the 5' RACE reads; one entry per CDR3 protein, DNA not given. The sample table includes about 210,000 distinct CDR3 sequences. This CDR3 contains 13 residues. The sequenced sample was blood. The sequence derives from a human donor with ulcerative colitis or Crohn's disease, or a healthy co-twin of an affected twin (not recorded which). The chain combines TRBV12-3 or TRBV12-4 with TRBJ1-2; TCRdb picks TRBD1, but there is no DNA to check that call. The CDR3 spells CASRTGGAGGYTF.